This TCR beta chain stems from a study of blood T cell repertoires in COVID-19. Study overall: Samples of COVID-19 (acute and convalescent) were obtained from the United States, Italy and Spain. The cDNA or gDNA used as material had been derived from T cells, B-cell-depleted T cells, or PBMCs.

Unmatched junction bases numbered 9, after V lost 6 bases and J lost 0 bases. The CDR3 extends over 16 amino acids. Germline loops: CDR1 LGHNT, CDR2 FRNRAP. The authors' processing: For nucleated cells, counts were estimated from reference gene primer amplification. TCRdb keeps only in-frame clones here, not all; method: immunoSEQ multiplex PCR. V, J and clone size are taken as reported in that table, and D and trimming were inferred from the DNA itself. The data show about 280,000 clones, with 70% to 90% seen just once and over 8% held by the top ten. The sequence came from a man younger than 35 with active or convalescent COVID-19. The material sequenced was peripheral blood. The gene calls are TRBV12-5 and TRBJ1-1; 8 positions match TRBD1. CDR3 coding DNA: TGTGCTAGTGGAAATCCAGGGGGCGGAATGAACACTGAAGCTTTCTTT. Encoded protein: CASGNPGGGMNTEAFF.